The 24 T cell receptor gamma chains reported below all come from one sample, sequenced in a study of gammadelta T cells in human blood. TCRdb reprocessed the RT-PCR reads using CATT. The sample shows a few hundred gamma-chain clones, 30% to 45% of them seen only once. What was sequenced was non-Vgamma9Vdelta2 gamma-delta T cells from infant blood. All receptors come from a human donor.

Note on this clone: The protein that TCRdb holds for this DNA derives from a much larger clone and differs from the translated DNA at residue 3, which likely indicates a read error; the protein shown here is translated from the DNA. The gene calls are TRGV2 and TRGJ1 or TRGJ2. Germline CDR1 is EGSNGY and CDR2 is YDSYNSKV. The CDR3 runs 10 residues. The CDR3 spells CAAWAPKKLF. Here the CDR3 DNA reads TGTGCCGCCTGGGCCCCTAAGAAACTCTTT.

Regarding this clone: A much more abundant neighbour one base away suggests this may be a read error. The J gene is TRGJ1 or TRGJ2, the V gene TRGV9. The CDR3 is made up of 14 amino acids. Germline V gene data show CDR1 as GITISATS and CDR2 as ISYDGTV (reference sequence). J lost 0 bases, V lost 3 bases, and 5 bases had no gene match. CDR3 region: CALWESLNYYKKLF. DNA of the CDR3: TGTGCCTTGTGGGAGTCATTGAATTATTATAAGAAACTCTTT.

Concerning this clone itself: This sequence is one base from a far larger clone and is likely a read error. This CDR3 is also generated by other DNA sequences in the sample. The chain links TRGV5 to TRGJ1 or TRGJ2. Germline CDR1 is VINAFY and CDR2 is YDVSNSKD. The CDR3 totals 13 residues. CDR3: CATWDRNYYKKLF. CDR3 coding DNA: TGTGCCACTTGGGACCGGAATTATTATAAGAAACTCTTT.

Remarks on this clone: This clone may be a read error of a much larger clone one base away. The chain links TRGV5 to TRGJ1 or TRGJ2. CDR1 and CDR2 (germline): VINAFY, YDVSNSKD. This CDR3 is built from 14 residues. After removal of 0 bases from V and 5 bases from J, the junction contained 7 bases not matched to a gene. Here the CDR3 reads CATWDRHCDYKKLF. Here the CDR3 DNA reads TGTGCCACCTGGGACAGGCATTGTGATTATAAGAAACTCTTT.

As to this clone: A single base is all that separates this from a far larger clone, so a read error is likely. V and J are TRGV4 and TRGJ1 or TRGJ2. Germline V gene data show CDR1 as EGSTGY and CDR2 as YDSYTSSV. This CDR3 has 12 amino acids. CDR3 nucleotide sequence: TGTGCCACCTGGGATATCCATTATAAGAAACTCTTC. Amino acid sequence: CATWDIHYKKLF.

This clone is judged large. V gene TRGV4 combines with J gene TRGJP1. The CDR3 is 10 residues long. CDR1 is EGSTGY and CDR2 is YDSYTSSV in the germline V gene. Germline trimming cut 3 bases from V and 11 bases from J; bases unmatched to any gene: 0. The CDR3 here is CATWDWFKIF. The CDR3 DNA follows: TGTGCCACCTGGGATTGGTTCAAGATATTT.

This clone is large within its sample. The chain is built from TRGV4 and TRGJ1 or TRGJ2. Germline CDR1 is EGSTGY and CDR2 is YDSYTSSV. Unmatched junction bases numbered 5, after V lost 3 bases and J lost 9 bases. This CDR3 has 11 residues. The CDR3 DNA sequence: TGTGCCACCTGGGATTTGGGTAAGAAACTCTTT. Its translation: CATWDLGKKLF.

By share, this clone counts as large. A single base separates this from a much larger clone, so it may be a read error. The chain couples TRGV4 to TRGJ1 or TRGJ2. In germline, CDR1 is EGSTGY, CDR2 YDSYTSSV. The CDR3 is 10 amino acids. V trimming: 3 bases; J trimming: 7 bases; junction bases outside the gene matches: 0. The CDR3 loop reads CATWDYKKLF. The CDR3 nucleotides are TGTGCCACCTGGGATTATAAGAAACTCTTT.

About this clone: Just one base apart from a much larger clone, this may be a read error. This rearrangement joins TRGV9 to TRGJ1 or TRGJ2. The CDR3 loop spans 14 amino acids. Germline lookup yields CDR1 GITISATS and CDR2 ISYDGTV (reference sequence). DNA of the CDR3: TGTGCCTTGTGGGAGGTGCGGGGTTATTACAAGAAACTCTTT. Encoded protein: CALWEVRGYYKKLF.

On this clone: This sequence is one base from a far larger clone and is likely a read error. The chain combines TRGV3 with TRGJ1 or TRGJ2. This CDR3 has 11 amino acids. In germline, CDR1 is VTNTFY, CDR2 YDVSTARD (reference sequence). The CDR3 sequence: CATWDSIKKIF. The CDR3 bases are TGTGCCACCTGGGACAGCATTAAGAAAATCTTT.

For this clone: It differs at one base from a far larger clone, so likely a read error. Other DNA sequences in the same sample also yield this CDR3. V and J are TRGV4 and TRGJ1 or TRGJ2. Germline loops: CDR1 EGSTGY, CDR2 YDSYTSSV. This CDR3 is built from 11 residues. This CDR3 is CATWDVHKKLF. CDR3 sequence (DNA): TGTGCCACTTGGGATGTTCATAAGAAACTCTTT.

This clone is categorized as large (0.1 to 1%). This rearrangement joins TRGV9 to TRGJ1 or TRGJ2. The CDR3 is 12 amino acids. Germline assignment: CDR1 GITISATS and CDR2 ISYDGTV (reference sequence). The trim removed 3 bases at V and 3 bases at J, leaving 2 bases unmatched. In DNA, the CDR3 is TGTGCCTTGTGGGAGTTTTATTATAAGAAACTCTTT. As protein: CALWEFYYKKLF.

The chain combines TRGV3 with TRGJP2. The CDR3 extends over 15 amino acids. The ends lost 0 bases at V and 10 bases at J; junction bases unmatched: 11. Germline assignment: CDR1 VTNTFY and CDR2 YDVSTARD (reference sequence). CDR3 region: CATWDRPLLRWIKTF. The CDR3 nucleotides are TGTGCCACCTGGGACAGGCCGTTGCTACGTTGGATCAAGACGTTT.

Comments on this clone: This may come from a read error, since a much larger clone is one base off. The chain couples TRGV4 to TRGJ1 or TRGJ2. Germline V gene sequence: CDR1 EGSTGY, CDR2 YDSYTSSV. CDR3 length: 12 amino acids. CDR3 residues: CATWDLGYKKLF. As DNA, the CDR3 is TGTGCCACCTGGGATTTGGGGTATAAGAAACTATTT.

This clone is categorized as large. This chain joins TRGV9 and TRGJP1. This CDR3 spans 13 amino acids. Trimming at V came to 6 bases and at J to 1 base, leaving 2 bases not matched to a gene. Germline V CDR1 and CDR2: GITISATS, ISYDGTV (reference sequence). This CDR3 is CALWLTTGWFKIF. The CDR3 DNA reads as TGTGCCTTGTGGCTTACCACTGGTTGGTTCAAGATATTT.

Sample share makes this clone large. The chain uses TRGV5 and TRGJP2. The CDR3 is 17 amino acids. CDR1 and CDR2 from the germline V gene are VINAFY and YDVSNSKD. Losses at the gene ends were 0 bases for V and 0 bases for J; bases not matched to a gene: 7. The CDR3 spells CATWDRLQNSSDWIKTF. The CDR3 region has the DNA TGTGCCACCTGGGACAGGCTCCAAAATAGTAGTGATTGGATCAAGACGTTT.

This clone counts as hyperexpanded (1% or more). The V gene is TRGV4, the J gene TRGJP1. Trimming cost V 2 bases and J 0 bases; bases outside gene matches: 6. The CDR3 contains 16 residues. Germline lookup yields CDR1 EGSTGY and CDR2 YDSYTSSV. The CDR3 bases are TGTGCCACCTGGGATGTCGGTTATACCACTGGTTGGTTCAAGATATTT. Its translation: CATWDVGYTTGWFKIF.

This clone has a handful of counts. A read error is the likely source, as a far larger clone sits one nucleotide away. The J gene is TRGJP, the V gene TRGV9. Per the germline V gene, CDR1 is GITISATS and CDR2 is ISYDGTV (reference sequence). This CDR3 is 17 amino acids long. The CDR3 DNA sequence: TGTGCCTTGTGGGAGGGCTCACAAGAGTTGGACAAAAAAATCAAGGTATTT. This sequence encodes CALWEGSQELDKKIKVF.

Points on this clone: Just one base apart from a much larger clone, this may be a read error. J is TRGJ1 or TRGJ2 and V is TRGV3. Germline CDR1 and CDR2: VTNTFY and YDVSTARD (reference sequence). The CDR3 has 15 residues. CDR3 residues: CATRDRLLYYYKKLF. CDR3 bases: TGTGCCACCCGGGACAGGCTCCTTTATTATTATAAGAAACTCTTT.

As regards this clone: Given a far larger clone just one base away, this is likely a sequencing read error. The same CDR3 is also encoded by other DNA sequences in this sample. The chain carries TRGV8 and TRGJ1 or TRGJ2. J lost 0 bases, V lost 4 bases, and 6 bases had no gene match. This CDR3 comprises 14 residues. The V gene's germline CDR1 is VENAVY and CDR2 YDSYNSRV. The CDR3 coding sequence is TGTGCCACCTGGGACACTTCGAATTATTATAAGAAACTCTTT. Its protein product is CATWDTSNYYKKLF.

This clone was counted a few times. A much larger clone lies one base from this, so it may be a read error. The J gene is TRGJ1 or TRGJ2, the V gene TRGV5. CDR1 and CDR2 (germline): VINAFY, YDVSNSKD. This CDR3 has 15 residues. This CDR3 is CATWYDRLFYYKKIF. The CDR3 nucleotides are TGTGCCACCTGGTATGACAGGCTGTTTTATTATAAGAAAATCTTT.

This clone rates as large (0.1 to 1%). The V call is TRGV5, the J call TRGJP2. The ends lost 0 bases at V and 3 bases at J; junction bases unmatched: 16. There are 19 residues in the CDR3. Germline-derived CDR1 and CDR2 are VINAFY and YDVSNSKD. The CDR3 region is CATWDRPGGWPCSDWIKTF. The CDR3 region has the DNA TGTGCCACCTGGGACAGGCCCGGAGGCTGGCCGTGTAGTGATTGGATCAAGACGTTT.

By proportion, this clone is large. The genes are TRGV8 and TRGJ1 or TRGJ2. CDR1 is VENAVY, CDR2 YDSYNSRV, per germline. This CDR3 is 12 amino acids long. The trim removed 2 bases at V and 4 bases at J, leaving 2 bases unmatched. CDR3 region: CATWDIYYKKLF. CDR3 nucleotides: TGTGCCACCTGGGATATATATTATAAGAAACTCTTT.

This clone is deemed large (0.1 to 1%). The chain joins TRGV8 to TRGJ1 or TRGJ2. The CDR3 runs 14 residues. Germline CDR1 is VENAVY and CDR2 is YDSYNSRV. The ends lost 3 bases at V and 3 bases at J; junction bases unmatched: 8. CDR3 protein: CATWDLPSYYKKLF. The CDR3 DNA is TGTGCCACCTGGGATTTACCCAGTTATTATAAGAAACTCTTT.